These 30 T cell receptor beta chains share one sample of origin, sequenced in a study of cytomegalovirus exposure and HLA in healthy donors. Primers included in the PCR were 60 Vbeta and 13 Jbeta primers. Clones were read by immunoSEQ multiplex PCR, and TCRdb kept only the in-frame ones, dropping some. The top ten hold over 1.5% of the sample, which has roughly 130,000 clones, over 70% seen once. The sequenced sample consisted of PBMCs. Receptors originate from a woman in her thirties or forties in good health and CMV-seronegative.

The chain uses TRBV9 and TRBJ2-5; 8 bases are a match to TRBD2. J was trimmed by 5 bases and V by 4 bases; bases with no gene match: 13. CDR1 is SGDLS and CDR2 is YYNGEE in the germline V gene. The CDR3 is 16 residues long. CDR3 nucleotide sequence: TGTGCCAGCAGCCCCTTGGGTGCGGGGGGTGGGGAGACCCAGTACTTC. Protein product: CASSPLGAGGGETQYF.

The V call is TRBV18, the J call TRBJ2-7; D unresolved. CDR1 KGHSH and CDR2 LQKENI come from the germline V gene. V lost 7 bases and J 1 base, leaving 8 bases between the germline ends. The CDR3 loop spans 12 amino acids. CDR3 amino acids: CASCGESYEQYF. The CDR3 DNA sequence: TGTGCCAGCTGCGGCGAGTCCTACGAGCAGTACTTC.

The chain joins TRBV7-6 to TRBJ1-6; D is perhaps TRBD1 (6 bases). Germline-derived CDR1 and CDR2 are SGHVS and FNYEAQ. The CDR3 totals 18 residues. V was clipped by 4 bases and J by 0 bases, with 16 bases between them. The chain's CDR3 is CASSSTGGQGSYNSPLHF. Here the CDR3 DNA reads TGTGCCAGCAGCTCGACGGGGGGACAAGGCTCCTATAATTCACCCCTCCACTTT.

The rearrangement uses TRBV28 and TRBJ1-5; D ambiguous. Germline V CDR1 and CDR2: MDHEN, SYDVKM. The CDR3 runs to 15 residues. The germline V and J ends were trimmed by 5 bases and 7 bases, with 18 bases remaining between them. In DNA, the CDR3 is TGTGCCAGCAGTCAAACACTTCCGGGATCCCAGCCCCAGCATTTT. Translation: CASSQTLPGSQPQHF.

As concerns this clone: One junction end disagrees with the germline gene, perhaps due to a read error. The chain is built from TRBV28 and TRBJ2-7; D may be TRBD2 (5 bases). Per germline, CDR1 MDHEN and CDR2 SYDVKM. The CDR3 is 14 amino acids. CDR3 sequence (DNA): TGTGCCAGCAGCTTGGGGAGAACCTCCTCCGAGCAGTACTTC. This codes for CASSLGRTSSEQYF.

The rearrangement joins TRBV18 to TRBJ2-7; TRBD2 matches at 8 bases. CDR3 length: 17 amino acids. The germline gives CDR1 KGHSH, CDR2 LQKENI. Trimming took 1 base from V and 1 from J; bases not matched to a gene: 9. The CDR3 nucleotides read TGTGCCAGCTCACCACTCCAGACGGGGGGGATTTCCTACGAGCAGTACTTC. As protein: CASSPLQTGGISYEQYF. Using reference TRBV18 and TRBJ2-7 for the parts outside the CDR3, the full variable domain is NAGVMQNPRHLVRRRGQEARLRCSPMKGHSHVYWYRQLPEEGLKFMVYLQKENIIDESGMPKERFSAEFPKEGPSILRIQQVVRGDSAAYFCASSPLQTGGISYEQYFGPGTRLTVT.

The rearrangement joins TRBV4-1 to TRBJ1-2; D is undetermined. The V end was cut by 0 bases, the J end by 7 bases, with 24 bases between. This CDR3 contains 18 residues. The germline V gene has CDR1 MGHRA and CDR2 YSYEKL. DNA of the CDR3: TGCGCCAGCAGCCAAGATCTCCTCGGAGGAACTATGGTGGCTGGCTACACCTTC. This gives the protein CASSQDLLGGTMVAGYTF.

The chain links TRBV28 to TRBJ2-3; 8 bases fit TRBD2. CDR1 is MDHEN, CDR2 SYDVKM, per germline. V was pared by 7 bases and J by 4 bases, with 4 bases of the junction left unmatched. This CDR3 spans 13 amino acids. The CDR3 loop reads CASNGGVPDTQYF. The CDR3 nucleotides are TGTGCCAGCAACGGGGGGGTCCCAGATACGCAGTATTTT. The full variable domain, with the rest looked up from reference TRBV28 and TRBJ2-3, is DVKVTQSSRYLVKRTGEKVFLECVQDMDHENMFWYRQDPGLGLRLIYFSYDVKMKEKGDIPEGYSVSREKKERFSLILESASTNQTSMYLCASNGGVPDTQYFGPGTRLTVL.

The V call is TRBV13, the J call TRBJ2-7; TRBD2 is a possible D gene (5 bases). The germline gives CDR1 PRHDT, CDR2 FYEKMQ (reference sequence). The CDR3 spans 16 residues. V was pared by 2 bases and J by 4 bases, with 18 bases between. The CDR3 DNA sequence: TGTGCCAGCAGCTTAAACGCGGGTCACGGCCTGTACGAGCAGTACTTC. It codes for CASSLNAGHGLYEQYF.

The chain joins TRBV4-1 to TRBJ2-7; tentatively, D is TRBD2 (6 bases). This CDR3 is built from 15 residues. Germline V gives CDR1 MGHRA, CDR2 YSYEKL. The V gene lost 0 bases and the J gene lost 5 bases, with 14 bases spanning the gap. The CDR3 reads CASSQEPGVMDEQYF. The CDR3 DNA reads as TGCGCCAGCAGCCAAGAACCGGGAGTGATGGACGAGCAGTACTTC.

This clone came up a few times. The V and J genes are TRBV5-1 and TRBJ2-5; D may be TRBD1 (6 bases). Germline V lookup: CDR1 SGHRS, CDR2 YFSETQ. The CDR3 loop spans 15 amino acids. V lost 0 bases, J lost 1 base, and 10 bases lay in between. The CDR3 nucleotides read TGCGCCAGCAGCTTGGTGTGGGGGCCCCAAGAGACCCAGTACTTC. Translating gives CASSLVWGPQETQYF. The complete variable domain, with remaining parts taken from reference TRBV5-1 and TRBJ2-5, reads KAGVTQTPRYLIKTRGQQVTLSCSPISGHRSVSWYQQTPGQGLQFLFEYFSETQRNKGNFPGRFSGRQFSNSRSEMNVSTLELGDSALYLCASSLVWGPQETQYFGPGTRLLVL.

A few counts support this clone. This chain joins TRBV6-5 and TRBJ1-5; D is unresolved. The V and J ends lost 5 bases and 3 bases respectively, with 11 bases between them. CDR3 length: 14 amino acids. The V gene's germline CDR1 is MNHEY and CDR2 SVGAGI. Here the CDR3 DNA reads TGTGCCAGCAGTCGAGATGGTGTCAATCAGCCCCAGCATTTT. Amino acids: CASSRDGVNQPQHF.

This clone showed up just a few times. The gene calls are TRBV27 and TRBJ1-2; the match to TRBD1 covers 8 bases. The V segment lost 6 bases and the J segment 12 bases; nucleotides outside the gene matches: 12. This CDR3 region has 13 residues. Per germline, CDR1 MNHEY and CDR2 SMNVEV (reference sequence). CDR3 bases: TGTGCCAGCAGACCCGAGTTTGACAGGGGCAACACCTTC. It codes for CASRPEFDRGNTF.

The chain combines TRBV5-1 with TRBJ1-3; 7 bases line up with TRBD1. Germline V gives CDR1 SGHRS, CDR2 YFSETQ. The junction had 7 bases not matched to a gene; V was cut back by 4 bases and J by 3 bases. This CDR3 contains 15 residues. The DNA for the CDR3 is TGCGCCAGCAGCCCCTCGACAGGGTTTGGAAACACCATATATTTT. Amino acid sequence: CASSPSTGFGNTIYF.

V usage is TRBV7-8 and J usage is TRBJ2-3; 7 nucleotides match TRBD2. Trimming at V came to 1 base and at J to 2 bases, leaving 18 bases not matched to a gene. The CDR3 runs to 20 residues. In germline, CDR1 is SGHVS, CDR2 FQNEAQ. CDR3 region: CASSLVGDGRGSGNTDTQYF. In DNA, the CDR3 is TGTGCCAGCAGCTTAGTAGGGGATGGGCGGGGAAGCGGGAACACAGATACGCAGTATTTT.

The chain links TRBV27 to TRBJ2-7, with TRBD2 as a possible D gene (5 bases). The CDR3 extends over 11 amino acids. Trimming shortened V by 8 bases and J by 4 bases, and 9 bases separated the two germline ends. Germline V lookup: CDR1 MNHEY, CDR2 SMNVEV (reference sequence). The CDR3, as DNA: TGTGCCAGCCACCGGGGTTACGAGCAGTACTTC. This codes for CASHRGYEQYF.

This chain links TRBV27 with TRBJ1-1, with 7 bases lining up with TRBD1. There are 14 residues in the CDR3. The V gene end was trimmed by 8 bases and the J gene end by 1 base; junction bases not matched to a gene: 7. The germline gives CDR1 MNHEY, CDR2 SMNVEV (reference sequence). CDR3 loop: CASGKEGANTEAFF. The CDR3 bases are TGTGCCAGCGGCAAGGAGGGGGCGAACACTGAAGCTTTCTTT.

The chain combines TRBV6-1 with TRBJ1-5, with a tentative D call TRBD1 (6 bases). Germline V lookup: CDR1 MNHNS, CDR2 SASEGT. The CDR3 consists of 16 residues. The V end was cut by 3 bases, the J end by 2 bases, with 14 bases between. The CDR3 sequence is CASSDSGGLRNQPQHF. The CDR3 bases are TGTGCCAGCAGTGATAGCGGGGGCCTTCGCAATCAGCCCCAGCATTTT.

V and J are TRBV7-8 and TRBJ2-7; 10 positions agree with TRBD2. The CDR3 has 19 residues. Germline CDR1 reads SGHVS; CDR2 reads FQNEAQ. The ends lost 0 bases at V and 3 bases at J; junction bases unmatched: 14. This chain's CDR3 is CASSLASGLAVGGGYEQYF. Here the CDR3 DNA reads TGTGCCAGCAGCTTAGCTTCCGGACTAGCGGTGGGGGGTGGCTACGAGCAGTACTTC.

This chain links TRBV7-8 with TRBJ2-7; TRBD2 matches at 13 bases. The CDR3 totals 16 residues. CDR1 and CDR2 (germline): SGHVS, FQNEAQ. The junction had 4 bases not matched to a gene; V was cut back by 5 bases and J by 0 bases. The CDR3 bases are TGTGCCAGCAGCGAAACTAGCGGGAGGGCCTCCTACGAGCAGTACTTC. It is translated as CASSETSGRASYEQYF.

The rearrangement uses TRBV5-1 and TRBJ1-2; D gene unclear. Germline V gene sequence: CDR1 SGHRS, CDR2 YFSETQ. The length of the CDR3 is 14 residues. Between the trimmed V and J ends, which lost 6 bases and 7 bases, there was a span of 19 bases. This CDR3 reads CASNNTPDRVGYTF. For the CDR3, the DNA is TGCGCCAGCAACAATACTCCTGACCGGGTTGGCTACACCTTC.

The V and J genes are TRBV7-8 and TRBJ1-5; D perhaps matches TRBD1 (5 bases). This CDR3 contains 15 residues. Trimming left V 4 bases short and J 6 bases short, with 16 bases between. Germline CDR1 reads SGHVS; CDR2 reads FQNEAQ. The CDR3 DNA reads as TGTGCCAGCAGCTCCTATTCAGGGAGGAGTCAGCCCCAGCATTTT. This translates into CASSSYSGRSQPQHF. Full variable domain (rest looked up from reference TRBV7-8 and TRBJ1-5): GAGVSQSPRYKVAKRGQDVALRCDPISGHVSLFWYQQALGQGPEFLTYFQNEAQLDKSGLPSDRFFAERPEGSVSTLKIQRTQQEDSAVYLCASSSYSGRSQPQHFGDGTRLSIL.

J is TRBJ2-7 and V is TRBV2; D is possibly TRBD1 (5 bases). There are 13 residues in the CDR3. The germline CDR1 and CDR2 sequences are SNHLY and FYNNEI. V lost 7 bases and J lost 0, with 10 bases in between. The CDR3 reads CASTRRDSYEQYF. In DNA form, the CDR3 reads TGTGCCAGCACCCGCAGGGACTCCTACGAGCAGTACTTC.

The V call is TRBV2, the J call TRBJ2-7; possibly TRBD1 for D (5 bases). This CDR3 is built from 12 residues. Trimming stripped 7 bases from V and 5 bases from J, with 12 bases between. Germline loops: CDR1 SNHLY, CDR2 FYNNEI. The CDR3 DNA reads as TGTGCCAGCAAGAAGACAGCCCACGAGCAGTACTTC. It encodes CASKKTAHEQYF.

The rearrangement uses TRBV11-2 and TRBJ2-2, with 9 bases identical to TRBD2. From germline, CDR1 is SGHAT and CDR2 FQNNGV. V lost 0 bases, J lost 1 base, and 6 bases stayed unmatched. The CDR3 totals 18 residues. As DNA, the CDR3 is TGTGCCAGCAGCTTAGACCCTAGCGGGGTTAGGAACACCGGGGAGCTGTTTTTT. This gives the protein CASSLDPSGVRNTGELFF.

CDR3 DNA sequence: TGTGCCAGCAGTTTAGGAACAGCAGGGGTTCAGCCCCAGCATTTT. As protein: CASSLGTAGVQPQHF. The gene calls are TRBV28 and TRBJ1-5, with D possibly TRBD1 on 6 matching bases. CDR1 MDHEN and CDR2 SYDVKM come from the germline V gene. The CDR3 runs 15 residues. V was pared by 2 bases and J by 6 bases, with 14 bases between.

The chain joins TRBV2 to TRBJ1-2; D is perhaps TRBD1 (6 bases). The CDR3 totals 13 residues. Germline CDR1 reads SNHLY; CDR2 reads FYNNEI. V lost 6 bases, J lost 7 bases, and 15 bases lay in between. The CDR3 coding sequence is TGTGCCAGCAGGGGGACATCCGGGACTGGCTACACCTTC. Translated, it gives CASRGTSGTGYTF.

This rearrangement joins TRBV28 to TRBJ2-5; TRBD1 matches 8 bases. The V and J ends lost 1 base and 5 bases, in that order; junction bases with no gene match: 6. The germline CDR1 and CDR2 sequences are MDHEN and SYDVKM. The CDR3 spans 15 residues. The CDR3 DNA sequence: TGTGCCAGCAGTTTATCCTGGACAGGGAGGGAGACCCAGTACTTC. This codes for CASSLSWTGRETQYF.

The sample holds a few counts of this clone. The genes are TRBV7-9 and TRBJ2-1; D gene uncertain. Germline CDR1 is SEHNR and CDR2 is FQNEAQ (reference sequence). This CDR3 region has 15 residues. Trimming stripped 1 base from V and 2 bases from J, with 9 bases between. CDR3 amino acids: CASSLETSPYNEQFF. CDR3 DNA sequence: TGTGCCAGCAGCTTAGAGACAAGCCCCTACAATGAGCAGTTCTTC.

The chain is built from TRBV28 and TRBJ2-1; TRBD1 agrees at 8 bases. Germline V lookup: CDR1 MDHEN, CDR2 SYDVKM. J was trimmed by 8 bases and V by 5 bases; bases with no gene match: 17. The CDR3 runs to 17 residues. CDR3 residues: CASSLPPWTGITDEQFF. The CDR3 DNA is TGTGCCAGCAGTCTCCCCCCATGGACAGGGATTACCGATGAGCAGTTCTTC.